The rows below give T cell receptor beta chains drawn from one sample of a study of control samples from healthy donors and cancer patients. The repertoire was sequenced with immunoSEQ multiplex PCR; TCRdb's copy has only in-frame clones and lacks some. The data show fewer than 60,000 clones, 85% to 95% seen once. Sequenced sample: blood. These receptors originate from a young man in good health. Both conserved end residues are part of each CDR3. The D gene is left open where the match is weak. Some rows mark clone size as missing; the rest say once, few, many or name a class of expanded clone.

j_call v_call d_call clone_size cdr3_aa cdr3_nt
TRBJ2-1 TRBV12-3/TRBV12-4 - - CASRRGIDEQFF TGTGCCAGCCGGAGGGGGATTGATGAGCAGTTCTTC
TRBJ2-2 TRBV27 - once CASSLLDTGELFF TGTGCCAGCAGTTTGTTAGACACCGGGGAGCTGTTTTTT
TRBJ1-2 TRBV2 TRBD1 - CASSRTGDGYTF TGTGCCAGCAGCCGGACAGGGGACGGCTACACCTTC
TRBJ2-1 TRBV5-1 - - CASSFFLAESSYNEQFF TGCGCCAGCAGCTTCTTCTTAGCGGAGAGCTCCTACAATGAGCAGTTCTTC
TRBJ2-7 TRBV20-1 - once CSAVQGYEQYF TGCAGCGCCGTGCAGGGTTACGAGCAGTACTTC
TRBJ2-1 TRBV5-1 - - CASSSPGPSFMEQFF TGCGCCAGCAGCAGTCCGGGACCTTCGTTCATGGAGCAGTTCTTC
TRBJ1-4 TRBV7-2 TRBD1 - CASSPGQPNLNEKLFF TGTGCCAGCAGCCCGGGACAGCCGAATCTTAATGAAAAACTGTTTTTT
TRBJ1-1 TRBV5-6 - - CASSYGAGASGAEAFF TGTGCCAGCAGCTACGGGGCAGGGGCTTCGGGGGCTGAAGCTTTCTTT
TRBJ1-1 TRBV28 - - CASSPLTPNTEAFF TGTGCCAGCAGTCCGTTGACACCCAACACTGAAGCTTTCTTT
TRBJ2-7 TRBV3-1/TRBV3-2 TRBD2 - CASSLMGGPEEQYF TGTGCCAGCAGCCTGATGGGAGGGCCCGAAGAGCAGTACTTC
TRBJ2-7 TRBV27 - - CASSYGGASEQYF TGTGCCAGCAGTTATGGGGGCGCGAGCGAGCAGTACTTC
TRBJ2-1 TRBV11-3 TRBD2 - CASSFQKGTSSNEQFF TGTGCCAGCAGCTTTCAGAAAGGGACTAGCAGCAATGAGCAGTTCTTC
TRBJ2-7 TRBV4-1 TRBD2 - CASSQEREGVGEQYF TGCGCCAGCAGCCAAGAACGGGAGGGCGTCGGCGAGCAGTACTTC
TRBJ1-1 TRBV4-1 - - CASSQEGWRGAGNTEAFF TGCGCCAGCAGCCAAGAGGGATGGCGGGGGGCCGGGAACACTGAAGCTTTCTTT
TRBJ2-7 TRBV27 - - CASSFGAGYEQYF TGTGCCAGCAGTTTTGGGGCCGGATACGAGCAGTACTTC
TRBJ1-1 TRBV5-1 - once CASSPSTNTEAFF TGCGCCAGCAGCCCCTCTACGAACACTGAAGCTTTCTTT
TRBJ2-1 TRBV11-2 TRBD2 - CASSPGLAGGNEQFF TGTGCCAGCAGCCCGGGACTAGCGGGAGGCAATGAGCAGTTCTTC
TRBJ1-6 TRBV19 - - CASTRQSSYNSPLHF TGTGCCAGTACCAGACAAAGCTCCTATAATTCACCCCTCCACTTT
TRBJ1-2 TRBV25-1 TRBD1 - CASSEFGQDYGYTF TGTGCCAGCAGTGAATTTGGACAGGACTATGGCTACACCTTC
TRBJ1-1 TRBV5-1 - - CASSLDPWGVNTEAFF TGCGCCAGCAGCTTGGACCCCTGGGGTGTGAACACTGAAGCTTTCTTT
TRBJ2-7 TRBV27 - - CAENPTNPSLYEQYF TGTGCAGAAAATCCCACAAACCCTTCCCTATACGAGCAGTACTTC
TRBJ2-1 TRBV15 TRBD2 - CATSRGSGTNNEQFF TGTGCCACCAGCAGAGGTAGCGGGACAAACAATGAGCAGTTCTTC
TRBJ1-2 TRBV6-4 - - CASSDTAGAAYGYTF TGTGCCAGCAGTGACACCGCGGGGGCCGCTTATGGCTACACCTTC
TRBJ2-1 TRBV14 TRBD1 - CASSQVTLTRDRGNEQFF TGTGCCAGCAGCCAAGTTACCCTAACCCGGGACAGGGGGAATGAGCAGTTCTTC
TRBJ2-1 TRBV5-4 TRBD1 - CASSSGQGYNEQFF TGTGCCAGCAGTTCGGGACAGGGATACAATGAGCAGTTCTTC
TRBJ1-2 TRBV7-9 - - CASSFVTTYGYTF TGTGCCAGCAGCTTTGTGACAACATATGGCTACACCTTC
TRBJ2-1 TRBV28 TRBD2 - CASSSLAGNNEQFF TGTGCCAGCAGTTCCCTAGCGGGAAACAATGAGCAGTTCTTC
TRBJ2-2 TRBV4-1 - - CASSQEVAGGPGELFF TGCGCCAGCAGCCAAGAAGTAGCAGGGGGGCCCGGGGAGCTGTTTTTT
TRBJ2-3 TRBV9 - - CASSLKTEGKRTDTQYF TGTGCCAGCAGTTTAAAGACTGAGGGGAAGAGGACAGATACGCAGTATTTT
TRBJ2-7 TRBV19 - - CASSTGLTTYEQYF TGTGCCAGTAGTACTGGACTAACCACCTACGAGCAGTACTTC
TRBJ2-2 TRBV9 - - CASSPPGDTGELFF TGTGCCAGCAGCCCCCCTGGAGACACCGGGGAGCTGTTTTTT
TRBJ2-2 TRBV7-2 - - CASSLAAGGELFF TGTGCCAGCAGCTTAGCCGCAGGCGGGGAGCTGTTTTTT
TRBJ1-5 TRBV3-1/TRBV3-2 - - CASSPRTSNQPQHF TGTGCCAGCAGCCCTCGGACTAGCAATCAGCCCCAGCATTTT
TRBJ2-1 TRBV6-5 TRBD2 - CASSYREGNEQFF TGTGCCAGCAGTTACAGGGAGGGGAATGAGCAGTTCTTC
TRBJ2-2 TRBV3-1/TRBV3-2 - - CASSPASAGELFF TGTGCCAGCAGCCCCGCTAGCGCCGGGGAGCTGTTTTTT
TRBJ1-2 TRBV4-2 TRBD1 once CASSQMTGEGAGYTF TGTGCCAGCAGCCAGATGACAGGGGAGGGAGCTGGCTACACCTTC
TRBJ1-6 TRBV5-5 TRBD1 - CASSLTGTENSPLHF TGTGCCAGCAGCCTAACCGGGACAGAAAATTCACCCCTCCACTTT
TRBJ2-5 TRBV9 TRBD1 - CASSALTGAKETQYF TGTGCCAGCAGCGCCCTAACAGGGGCGAAAGAGACCCAGTACTTC
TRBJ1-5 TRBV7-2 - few CASSLVGGPNNQPQHF TGTGCCAGCAGCTTAGTTGGGGGCCCTAACAATCAGCCCCAGCATTTT
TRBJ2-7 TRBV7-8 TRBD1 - CASRRAGRQGAYEQYF TGTGCCAGCAGAAGAGCAGGGCGACAGGGGGCCTACGAGCAGTACTTC
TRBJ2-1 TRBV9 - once CASSVEQVAYNEQFF TGTGCCAGCAGCGTAGAACAGGTGGCGTACAATGAGCAGTTCTTC
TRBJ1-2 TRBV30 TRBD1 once CASYDRVHGYTF TGTGCCTCTTACGACAGGGTCCATGGCTACACCTTC
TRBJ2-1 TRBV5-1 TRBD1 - CASSFRQGASNEQFF TGCGCCAGCAGCTTCCGACAGGGGGCGAGTAATGAGCAGTTCTTC